The sequence of this T cell receptor beta chain was determined in a study of T cell repertoires in cytomegalovirus infection. Study-wide findings and caveats: HLA-C-restricted CMV clonotypes gave the most frequent clonotype in two of eight donors.

TCRdb re-analysed the reads in MiXCR, keeping a single row per CDR3 protein. The data contain 200,000 to 300,000 distinct CDR3 sequences, approximately 14% of them seen just once; the ten biggest clones take up around 9%. This clonotype was seen at least ten times. The antigen is not known. Germline V lookup: CDR1 SGHTA, CDR2 FQGNSA. The CDR3 is made up of 14 amino acids. V was cut by 1 base and J by 6 bases, with 11 bases left in between. Sequenced input: PBMCs. The J gene is TRBJ2-3, the V gene TRBV7-2, with unresolved D. The sequence came from a human donor in good health (CMV status not recorded). Some clones in this sample may be carry-over from other donors' samples. CDR3 loop: CASSLVWELDTQYF. In DNA form, the CDR3 reads TGTGCCAGCAGCTTAGTATGGGAATTGGATACGCAGTATTTT.